This T cell receptor (beta chain) originates from a study of cytomegalovirus exposure and HLA in healthy donors. Whole-study context: Falling in the Caucasian-associated ancestry cluster were about 83% of 398 genotyped donors. Broader study findings: Immune exposure was documented only through CMV serostatus. Follow-up analysis later connected one missense variant in DCLRE1C with trimming of TCR beta V- and J-genes.

Though nominally healthy at sampling, donors likely had unrecorded immune exposures. About this clone: The antigen remains unidentified.

60 Vbeta and 13 Jbeta primers were used in PCR. This table comes from immunoSEQ multiplex PCR, and its TCRdb copy is limited to in-frame clones, with some not included. The sample holds about 140,000 clones; about three quarters are singletons and the top ten take roughly 10%. This receptor was identified in a man younger than 45 in good health and CMV-seropositive. Sequencing was performed on PBMCs.

CDR3 DNA sequence: TGTGCCAGCAGCCAAGATCACACAAGCGGAACGTTCTCCTACGAGCAGTACTTC. The encoded protein is CASSQDHTSGTFSYEQYF. This chain uses TRBV4-2 with TRBJ2-7; possibly TRBD2 for D (5 bases). This CDR3 region has 18 residues. Germline CDR1 is LGHNA and CDR2 is YNFKEQ. Trimming stripped 0 bases from V and 0 bases from J, with 18 bases between.